The 30 T cell receptor beta chains in this list originate from one sample, sequenced in a study of cytomegalovirus exposure and HLA in healthy donors. PCR involved 60 Vbeta and 13 Jbeta primers. Method: immunoSEQ multiplex PCR; TCRdb's copy keeps in-frame clones and lacks some. This table holds fewer than 200,000 clones, over 70% found once. Sequencing was performed on PBMCs. The receptors originated from a man aged 35 to 55 in good health and CMV-seropositive.

This clone was picked up one time. The rearrangement joins TRBV4-1 to TRBJ2-5; 7 positions match TRBD1. Germline V lookup: CDR1 MGHRA, CDR2 YSYEKL. The ends lost 4 bases at V and 4 bases at J; junction bases unmatched: 9. The CDR3 is 15 amino acids. CDR3 sequence (DNA): TGCGCCAGCAGCCGAGTGACAGGGTTTGGAGAGACCCAGTACTTC. Amino acid sequence: CASSRVTGFGETQYF.

The chain carries TRBV9 and TRBJ2-2, with a tentative D call TRBD2 (5 bases). The V gene's germline CDR1 is SGDLS and CDR2 YYNGEE. This CDR3 is 13 amino acids long. Trimming stripped 7 bases from V and 0 bases from J, with 7 bases between. In DNA form, the CDR3 reads TGTGCCAGCGGGCGGGCGAACACCGGGGAGCTGTTTTTT. Encoded protein: CASGRANTGELFF.

This clone is a singleton in its sample. CDR3 DNA: TGTGCCAGCAGCGTTGGACTAGCGGGAGTTGTCGGGGAGCTGTTTTTT. Translating gives CASSVGLAGVVGELFF. V is TRBV9 and J is TRBJ2-2, with 13 bases lining up with TRBD2. The CDR3 is 16 residues long. V lost 2 bases and J lost 7; bases outside the gene matches: 5. CDR1 SGDLS and CDR2 YYNGEE come from the germline V gene. The full variable domain, completed using reference TRBV9 and TRBJ2-2, is DSGVTQTPKHLITATGQRVTLRCSPRSGDLSVYWYQQSLDQGLQFLIQYYNGEERAKGNILERFSAQQFPDLHSELNLSSLELGDSALYFCASSVGLAGVVGELFFGEGSRLTVL.

The rearrangement uses TRBV10-1 and TRBJ2-3; D is possibly TRBD2 (5 bases). Germline V lookup: CDR1 WNHNN, CDR2 SYGVQD (reference sequence). The CDR3 spans 15 residues. Trimming cost V 2 bases and J 5 bases, with 14 bases left between them. CDR3 coding DNA: TGCGCCAGCAGTGAGCCTGCCCACGCGGGAGATACGCAGTATTTT. Protein product: CASSEPAHAGDTQYF.

The gene calls are TRBV5-6 and TRBJ1-6; 8 bases agree with TRBD1. The trim removed 5 bases at V and 7 bases at J, leaving 5 bases unmatched. The CDR3 runs 14 residues. Germline V gene data show CDR1 as SGHDT and CDR2 as YYEEEE. DNA for the CDR3: TGTGCCAGCAGGACAGGGGTTGGAAATTCACCCCTCCACTTT. This sequence encodes CASRTGVGNSPLHF.

Here the CDR3 DNA reads TGTGCCAGCAGCCCCGGGGACAGGGGTAGGAATGAGCAGTTCTTC. Amino acid sequence: CASSPGDRGRNEQFF. The chain is built from TRBV5-4 and TRBJ2-1, with 10 nucleotides matching TRBD1. This CDR3 has 15 residues. Germline trimming cut 4 bases from V and 7 bases from J; bases unmatched to any gene: 8. Germline CDR1 and CDR2: SGHNT and YYREEE (reference sequence).

This clone was observed a single time. The chain employs TRBV5-5 and TRBJ1-1, with TRBD1 matching 8 bases. V trimming: 6 bases; J trimming: 6 bases; junction bases outside the gene matches: 10. The CDR3 has 14 amino acids. Germline CDR1 SGHKS, CDR2 YYEKEE (reference sequence). The DNA for the CDR3 is TGTGCCAGCAACCCAAACAGGGGGACCCCTGAAGCTTTCTTT. Amino acid sequence: CASNPNRGTPEAFF.

This clone was counted between two and nine times. The CDR3, as DNA: TGTGCCAGCGTCAGGGGGCTTGACACTGAAGCTTTCTTT. This gives the protein CASVRGLDTEAFF. This rearrangement joins TRBV4-2 to TRBJ1-1, with 8 nucleotides matching TRBD1. Germline V CDR1 and CDR2: LGHNA, YNFKEQ. The CDR3 length is 13 residues. After removal of 8 bases from V and 3 bases from J, the junction contained 5 bases not matched to a gene.

The chain uses TRBV7-9 and TRBJ2-7; TRBD1 matches at 9 bases. The CDR3 is 14 amino acids. With 5 bases clipped from V and 4 bases from J, the junction kept 6 bases outside the gene matches. Per germline, CDR1 SEHNR and CDR2 FQNEAQ (reference sequence). The CDR3 here is CASSHPGQGYEQYF. The CDR3, as DNA: TGTGCCAGCAGCCATCCGGGACAGGGTTACGAGCAGTACTTC.

The CDR3 region has the DNA TGTGCCAGCAGTCCGGACAGGGGGCGCGCCGGGGAGCTGTTTTTT. Translation: CASSPDRGRAGELFF. This chain connects TRBV2 to TRBJ2-2; 11 bases align to TRBD1. The CDR3 extends over 15 amino acids. The J segment lost 6 bases and the V segment lost 5 bases, leaving 5 bases of the junction unmatched. Germline CDR1 is SNHLY and CDR2 is FYNNEI.

The chain couples TRBV15 to TRBJ2-7; D is undetermined. With 8 bases removed from V and 4 bases from J, the gap between germline ends came to 21 bases. This CDR3 spans 15 amino acids. Germline CDR1 is LNHNV and CDR2 is YYDKDF (reference sequence). The DNA for the CDR3 is TGTGCCACCCGATCGCACGAGTCCGTGAGATACGAGCAGTACTTC. This translates into CATRSHESVRYEQYF.

As regards this clone: This sample also contains other DNA sequences that code for the same CDR3. The chain couples TRBV6-1 to TRBJ1-1; no clear D gene. The germline V gene encodes CDR1 MNHNS and CDR2 SASEGT. The CDR3 covers 13 residues. V gave up 2 bases and J gave up 1 base, with 5 bases separating them. The CDR3 is CASSERGNTEAFF. CDR3 bases: TGTGCCAGCAGTGAACGGGGGAACACTGAAGCTTTCTTT.

The chain combines TRBV7-9 with TRBJ1-4; TRBD1 matches 8 bases. Germline V gives CDR1 SEHNR, CDR2 FQNEAQ (reference sequence). This CDR3 has 14 residues. The V segment lost 4 bases and the J segment 5 bases; nucleotides outside the gene matches: 3. The CDR3 loop is CASSSGQENEKLFF. The DNA of the CDR3 is TGTGCCAGCAGCTCGGGACAGGAAAATGAAAAACTGTTTTTT.

This sequence joins TRBV28 and TRBJ1-3; D is ambiguous. The germline CDR1 and CDR2 sequences are MDHEN and SYDVKM. The germline V and J ends were trimmed by 7 bases and 4 bases, with 5 bases remaining between them. The CDR3 consists of 11 residues. For the CDR3, the DNA is TGTGCCAGCACCAGGGGAAACACCATATATTTT. Amino acids: CASTRGNTIYF.

The V call is TRBV2, the J call TRBJ1-4; 10 positions match TRBD1. V was pared by 3 bases and J by 7 bases, with 11 bases of the junction left unmatched. The CDR3 length is 17 residues. CDR1 is SNHLY and CDR2 is FYNNEI in the germline V gene. The DNA of the CDR3 is TGTGCCAGCAGTGACCCGAGACAGGGGGCTGATGTTGAAAAACTGTTTTTT. The encoded protein is CASSDPRQGADVEKLFF.

The V gene is TRBV13, the J gene TRBJ2-7; tentatively, D is TRBD2 (6 bases). Germline-derived CDR1 and CDR2 are PRHDT and FYEKMQ (reference sequence). The CDR3 length is 14 residues. V gave up 6 bases and J gave up 2 bases, with 14 bases separating them. For the CDR3, the DNA is TGTGCCAGCAGGGCGGGGCGAGGGGCCTACGAGCAGTACTTC. It translates to CASRAGRGAYEQYF.

The gene calls are TRBV27 and TRBJ1-4, with D possibly TRBD1 on 5 matching bases. CDR1 and CDR2 from the germline V gene are MNHEY and SMNVEV (reference sequence). The V and J ends lost 4 bases and 7 bases respectively, with 10 bases between them. The CDR3 has 13 amino acids. The CDR3 region is CASSSREAEKLFF. The DNA of the CDR3 is TGTGCCAGCAGTTCCAGGGAAGCTGAAAAACTGTTTTTT.

This chain joins TRBV21-1 and TRBJ1-2; the table names TRBD1, a call not compared with the DNA. TRBV21-1 is reported as a pseudogene. The CDR3 is 22 residues long. The CDR3 is CASSTRLKRGLGMTGHNYGYTF. CDR3 DNA sequence: TGTGCCAGCAGCACCCGACTAAAGAGGGGACTGGGAATGACAGGGCATAACTATGGCTACACCTTC.

This chain uses TRBV27 with TRBJ1-2; 10 bases match TRBD1. The germline gives CDR1 MNHEY, CDR2 SMNVEV (reference sequence). V lost 4 bases, J lost 7 bases, and 9 bases stayed unmatched. This CDR3 has 15 residues. In DNA form, the CDR3 reads TGTGCCAGCAGTTCCTTGGGACAGGGGTTTAGTGGCTACACCTTC. It translates to CASSSLGQGFSGYTF.

The genes are TRBV5-1 and TRBJ2-7; 7 bases line up with TRBD2. V trimming: 0 bases; J trimming: 5 bases; junction bases outside the gene matches: 8. The CDR3 runs to 15 residues. The V gene's germline CDR1 is SGHRS and CDR2 YFSETQ. DNA for the CDR3: TGCGCCAGCAGCTTGGAAGGGGCGGGAGTCGACGAGCAGTACTTC. This codes for CASSLEGAGVDEQYF.

This chain connects TRBV2 to TRBJ2-7; 7 bases match TRBD1. Germline CDR1 SNHLY, CDR2 FYNNEI. This CDR3 has 14 residues. V lost 0 bases, J lost 3 bases, and 2 bases stayed unmatched. CDR3 DNA: TGTGCCAGCAGTGAAGCGGGGACAGTCTACGAGCAGTACTTC. As protein: CASSEAGTVYEQYF.

V is TRBV6-4 and J is TRBJ2-7; D perhaps matches TRBD2 (5 bases). CDR1 and CDR2 (germline): MRHNA, SNTAGT. This CDR3 contains 15 residues. Trimming took off 6 bases at V and 2 bases at J, with 17 bases between the two ends. CDR3 nucleotides: TGTGCCAGCAGGGAAGTACCGGGATTCACCTACGAGCAGTACTTC. Protein: CASREVPGFTYEQYF.

This clone was recorded only once. The CDR3 protein is CASRPDRVLGEQYF. CDR3 DNA: TGCGCCAGCAGACCGGACAGGGTACTGGGCGAGCAGTACTTC. This chain connects TRBV5-1 to TRBJ2-7, with TRBD1 matching 8 bases. Germline V gives CDR1 SGHRS, CDR2 YFSETQ. This CDR3 region has 14 residues. V was pared by 5 bases and J by 6 bases, with 10 bases of the junction left unmatched.

V is TRBV11-3 and J is TRBJ2-5; tentatively, D is TRBD1 (5 bases). Near its end, the DNA agrees better with TRBJ2-7, so the J call may be wrong. The germline V gene encodes CDR1 SGHNT and CDR2 YENEEA. The CDR3 spans 13 residues. For the CDR3, the DNA is TGTGCCAGCAGCCAGGGTAGTCGCTACGAGCAGTACTTC. Encoded protein: CASSQGSRYEQYF.

A note on this clone: Other DNA sequences within the sample encode an identical CDR3. The chain is built from TRBV12-5 and TRBJ1-1; possible D gene TRBD1, 5 bases. The CDR3 extends over 13 amino acids. V dropped 2 bases and J dropped 1 base, with 5 bases sitting between them. Germline CDR1 and CDR2: LGHNT and FRNRAP. The CDR3 region has the DNA TGTGCTAGTGGTTTGACAGGGAACACTGAAGCTTTCTTT. Its protein product is CASGLTGNTEAFF.

The chain carries TRBV5-6 and TRBJ2-2; 7 bases line up with TRBD1. This CDR3 is 12 amino acids long. The J segment lost 13 bases and the V segment lost 6 bases, leaving 9 bases of the junction unmatched. The germline gives CDR1 SGHDT, CDR2 YYEEEE. CDR3 in amino acids: CASTLRGKWLFF. DNA for the CDR3: TGTGCCAGCACTCTCAGGGGGAAATGGCTGTTTTTT.

V and J are TRBV7-6 and TRBJ2-1; perhaps TRBD2 as D (5 bases). V lost 1 base and J 6 bases, leaving 10 bases between the germline ends. Germline CDR1 is SGHVS and CDR2 is FNYEAQ. The CDR3 totals 14 residues. CDR3 coding DNA: TGTGCCAGCAGCTTAGACGAGGGCAGCAATGAGCAGTTCTTC. Protein: CASSLDEGSNEQFF.

The rearrangement uses TRBV5-1 and TRBJ2-3; 8 bases are shared with TRBD1. Looked up from germline, CDR1 is SGHRS and CDR2 is YFSETQ. CDR3 length: 15 residues. Trimming took 2 bases from V and 0 from J; bases not matched to a gene: 2. The CDR3 coding sequence is TGCGCCAGCAGCTTTACAGGGGGAAGCACAGATACGCAGTATTTT. Its protein is CASSFTGGSTDTQYF.

This clone was seen more than once but under ten times. V and J are TRBV2 and TRBJ2-1; no clear D. V dropped 0 bases and J dropped 8 bases, with 14 bases sitting between them. The CDR3 contains 15 residues. Germline V gene data show CDR1 as SNHLY and CDR2 as FYNNEI. CDR3 nucleotide sequence: TGTGCCAGCAGTGAAGCCCAGGCAGCAGGCCATGAGCAGTTCTTC. It translates to CASSEAQAAGHEQFF.

This clone was seen a few times. V gene TRBV5-4 combines with J gene TRBJ2-3, with TRBD1 matching 7 bases. V gave up 3 bases and J gave up 4 bases; unmatched junction bases: 5. The CDR3 runs 14 residues. The V gene's germline CDR1 is SGHNT and CDR2 YYREEE (reference sequence). CDR3 sequence reads: CASSSDRYADTQYF. CDR3 in DNA: TGTGCCAGCAGCTCGGACAGGTACGCAGATACGCAGTATTTT.